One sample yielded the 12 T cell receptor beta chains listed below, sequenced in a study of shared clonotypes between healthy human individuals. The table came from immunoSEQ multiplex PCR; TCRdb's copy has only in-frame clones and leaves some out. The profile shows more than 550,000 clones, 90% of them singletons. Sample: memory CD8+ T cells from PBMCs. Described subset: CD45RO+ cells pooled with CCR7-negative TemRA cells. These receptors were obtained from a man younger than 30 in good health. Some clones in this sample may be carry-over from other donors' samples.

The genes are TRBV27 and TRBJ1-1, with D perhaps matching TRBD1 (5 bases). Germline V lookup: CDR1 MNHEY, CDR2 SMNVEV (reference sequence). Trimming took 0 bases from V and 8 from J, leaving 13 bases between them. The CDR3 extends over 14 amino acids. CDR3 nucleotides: TGTGCCAGCAGTTTATCCCGAGGGTGGGACGAAGCTTTCTTT. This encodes CASSLSRGWDEAFF.

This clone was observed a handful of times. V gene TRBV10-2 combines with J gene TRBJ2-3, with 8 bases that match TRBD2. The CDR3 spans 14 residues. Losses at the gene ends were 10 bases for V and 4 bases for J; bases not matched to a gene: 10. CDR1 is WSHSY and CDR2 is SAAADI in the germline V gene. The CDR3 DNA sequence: TGCGCCACCATCCCGGGACTAGTGGCAGATACGCAGTATTTT. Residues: CATIPGLVADTQYF.

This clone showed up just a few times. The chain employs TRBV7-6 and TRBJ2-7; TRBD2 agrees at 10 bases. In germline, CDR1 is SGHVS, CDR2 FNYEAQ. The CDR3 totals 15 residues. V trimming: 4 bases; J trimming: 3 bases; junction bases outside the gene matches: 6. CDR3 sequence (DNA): TGTGCCAGCAGCTCGCTAGCGGGAGCGCACTACGAGCAGTACTTC. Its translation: CASSSLAGAHYEQYF.

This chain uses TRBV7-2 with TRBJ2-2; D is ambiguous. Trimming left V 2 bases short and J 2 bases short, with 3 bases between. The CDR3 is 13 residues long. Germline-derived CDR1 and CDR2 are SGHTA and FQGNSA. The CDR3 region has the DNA TGTGCCAGCAGCTTAATTAACACCGGGGAGCTGTTTTTT. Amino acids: CASSLINTGELFF. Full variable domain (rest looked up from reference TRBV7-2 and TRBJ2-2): GAGVSQSPSNKVTEKGKDVELRCDPISGHTALYWYRQSLGQGLEFLIYFQGNSAPDKSGLPSDRFSAERTGGSVSTLTIQRTQQEDSAVYLCASSLINTGELFFGEGSRLTVL.

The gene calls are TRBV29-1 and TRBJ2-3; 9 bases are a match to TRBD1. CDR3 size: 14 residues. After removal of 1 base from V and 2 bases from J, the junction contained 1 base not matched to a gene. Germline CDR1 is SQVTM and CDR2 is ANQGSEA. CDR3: CSVEGQGDTDTQYF. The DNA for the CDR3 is TGCAGCGTTGAAGGACAGGGGGACACAGATACGCAGTATTTT.

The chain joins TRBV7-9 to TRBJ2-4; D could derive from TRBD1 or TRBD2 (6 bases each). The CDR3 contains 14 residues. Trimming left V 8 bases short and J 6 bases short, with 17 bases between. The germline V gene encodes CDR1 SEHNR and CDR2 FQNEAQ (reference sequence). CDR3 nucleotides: TGTGCCAGCGGCCTCCTAGAGGGGGGAAACATTCAGTACTTC. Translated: CASGLLEGGNIQYF.

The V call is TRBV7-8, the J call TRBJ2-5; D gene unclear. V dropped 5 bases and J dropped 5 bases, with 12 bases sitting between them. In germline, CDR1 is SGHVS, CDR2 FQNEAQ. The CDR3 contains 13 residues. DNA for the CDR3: TGTGCCAGCAGCCTCAGGCCATTTGAGACCCAGTACTTC. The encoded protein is CASSLRPFETQYF.

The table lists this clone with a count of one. The CDR3 region has the DNA TGTGCCAGCAGTATCTCTCCGGGAACCTACGAGCAGTACTTC. Its protein product is CASSISPGTYEQYF. The rearrangement uses TRBV27 and TRBJ2-7; possible D gene TRBD2, 5 bases. Germline CDR1 MNHEY, CDR2 SMNVEV (reference sequence). V was shortened by 5 bases and J by 2 bases, with 13 bases between the two germline ends. The CDR3 runs 14 residues.

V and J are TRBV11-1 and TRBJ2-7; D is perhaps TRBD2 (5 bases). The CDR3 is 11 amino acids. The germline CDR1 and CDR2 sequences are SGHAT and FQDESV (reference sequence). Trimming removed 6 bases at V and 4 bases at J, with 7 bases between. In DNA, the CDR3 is TGTGCCAGCAGAAGAGGGTACGAGCAGTACTTC. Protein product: CASRRGYEQYF.

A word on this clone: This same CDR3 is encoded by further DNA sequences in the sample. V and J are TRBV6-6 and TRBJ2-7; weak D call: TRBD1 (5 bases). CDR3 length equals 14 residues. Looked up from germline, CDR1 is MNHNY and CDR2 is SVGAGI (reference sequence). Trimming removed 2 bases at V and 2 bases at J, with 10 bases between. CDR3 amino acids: CASSYGGQAYEQYF. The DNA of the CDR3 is TGTGCCAGCAGTTACGGCGGACAAGCCTACGAGCAGTACTTC.

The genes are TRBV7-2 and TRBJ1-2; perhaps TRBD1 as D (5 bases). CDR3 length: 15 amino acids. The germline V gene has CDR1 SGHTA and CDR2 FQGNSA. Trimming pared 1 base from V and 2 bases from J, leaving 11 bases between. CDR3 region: CASSLVAGQNYGYTF. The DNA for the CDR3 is TGTGCCAGCAGCTTAGTGGCAGGGCAGAACTATGGCTACACCTTC.

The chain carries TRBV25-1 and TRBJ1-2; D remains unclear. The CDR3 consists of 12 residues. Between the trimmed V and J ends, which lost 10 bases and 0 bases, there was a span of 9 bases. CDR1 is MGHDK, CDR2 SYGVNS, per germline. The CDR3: CATLTANYGYTF. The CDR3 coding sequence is TGTGCCACCCTAACAGCTAACTATGGCTACACCTTC.